The 5 T cell receptor beta chains below come from one sample, sequenced in a study of long-term antiretroviral therapy in people with HIV. The run of the v3.0 immunoSEQ assay was at survey level. The repertoire was sequenced with immunoSEQ multiplex PCR; TCRdb's copy has only in-frame clones and lacks some. The repertoire holds more than 7,500 clones, roughly 80% seen once, with approximately 14% in the top ten. This material consisted of unsorted PBMCs, taken 0.4 years before starting antiretroviral therapy. These receptors came from a young man with HIV.

The CDR3, as DNA: TGTGCCAGCAGTGAAGCTACAGGGGGCAATCAGCCCCAGCATTTT. Its protein is CASSEATGGNQPQHF. This chain joins TRBV6-1 and TRBJ1-5; 7 nucleotides agree with TRBD1. Per the germline V gene, CDR1 is MNHNS and CDR2 is SASEGT. The V gene end was trimmed by 0 bases and the J gene end by 2 bases; junction bases not matched to a gene: 1. This CDR3 is built from 15 residues.

This clone was recorded once. CDR3: CASKQGARETGELFF. The DNA for the CDR3 is TGTGCCAGTAAACAGGGGGCGCGGGAGACCGGGGAGCTGTTTTTT. V usage is TRBV19 and J usage is TRBJ2-2, with 9 bases identical to TRBD1. The V and J ends lost 7 bases and 5 bases, in that order; junction bases with no gene match: 8. Germline V gives CDR1 LNHDA, CDR2 SQIVND (reference sequence). The CDR3 loop spans 15 amino acids.

The J gene is TRBJ1-5, the V gene TRBV2; TRBD1 matches at 11 bases. V lost 1 base and J lost 7; bases outside the gene matches: 3. This CDR3 contains 15 residues. Germline assignment: CDR1 SNHLY and CDR2 FYNNEI. CDR3 DNA sequence: TGTGCCAGCAGTGAAGGGGGGACAGGGGGGCAGCCCCAGCATTTT. As protein: CASSEGGTGGQPQHF.

The chain uses TRBV7-6 and TRBJ2-5; no firm D call. The CDR3 extends over 15 amino acids. Germline CDR1 reads SGHVS; CDR2 reads FNYEAQ. The V gene lost 4 bases and the J gene lost 4 bases, with 16 bases spanning the gap. As DNA, the CDR3 is TGTGCCAGCAGCTCCCCCGGACCATCATTAGAGACCCAGTACTTC. Residues: CASSSPGPSLETQYF.

The rearrangement uses TRBV9 and TRBJ1-3, with 10 bases matching TRBD1. Trimming removed 4 bases from V and 4 bases from J; junction bases left unmatched: 14. Germline V gene sequence: CDR1 SGDLS, CDR2 YYNGEE. The CDR3 contains 18 residues. CDR3 protein: CASSLRLVGQGKGNTIYF. The CDR3 nucleotides are TGTGCCAGCAGCCTCCGTCTCGTGGGACAGGGGAAAGGAAACACCATATATTTT.